This T cell receptor beta chain comes out of a study of cytomegalovirus exposure and HLA in healthy donors. The PCR had 60 Vbeta and 13 Jbeta primers. Method: immunoSEQ multiplex PCR; TCRdb's copy keeps in-frame clones and lacks some. The table has roughly 160,000 clones, 80% to 90% seen once; the top ten hold approximately 8.5%. Germline CDR1 reads SNHLY; CDR2 reads FYNNEI. The CDR3 contains 17 residues. V was trimmed by 4 bases and J by 3 bases, leaving 19 bases between them. Sequencing input: PBMCs. The chain couples TRBV2 to TRBJ1-5; tentatively, D is TRBD1 (5 bases). The clonotype was recovered from a man younger than 35 in good health and CMV-seropositive. CDR3 in amino acids: CASSVNPGQGFNQPQHF. The CDR3 DNA is TGTGCCAGCAGTGTCAATCCAGGACAAGGTTTCAATCAGCCCCAGCATTTT.